One sample yielded the 12 T cell receptor beta chains listed below, sequenced in a study of blood T cells in healthy people across ages. A second PCR, run for roughly 7 to 11 cycles, used a sample-barcoded 5' primer plus a J-beta primer mix. TCRdb re-analysed the 5' RACE reads in MiXCR, keeping a single row per CDR3 protein. Of roughly 800,000 distinct CDR3 sequences listed, about 36% were seen once; the top ten hold 10% to 15%. Input material: blood. The source is a man between 18 and 35 years old in good health.

V and J are TRBV7-2 and TRBJ2-5; TRBD2 matches 9 bases. The germline CDR1 and CDR2 sequences are SGHTA and FQGNSA. The V and J ends lost 1 base and 11 bases, in that order; junction bases with no gene match: 11. The CDR3 totals 15 residues. The chain's CDR3 is CASSLVRAGGSEQYF. In DNA, the CDR3 is TGTGCCAGCAGCTTAGTACGAGCGGGGGGCTCGGAGCAGTACTTC.

A word on this clonotype: Sequence at one end of the junction differs from germline and may be a read error. The chain carries TRBV12-3 or TRBV12-4 and TRBJ1-2; D ambiguous. CDR3 length: 13 amino acids. The chain's CDR3 is CVSSDGANYGYTF. CDR3 sequence (DNA): TGTGTCAGCAGTGACGGAGCTAACTATGGCTACACCTTC.

In its sample, this clonotype was seen once. This chain connects TRBV12-3 or TRBV12-4 to TRBJ2-1; D call uncertain. The CDR3 contains 12 residues. V dropped 2 bases and J dropped 7 bases, with 6 bases sitting between them. For the CDR3, the DNA is TGTGCCAGCAGTTTAAGCATGAATGAGCAGTTCTTC. Amino acid sequence: CASSLSMNEQFF.

This rearrangement joins TRBV7-3 to TRBJ2-3, with D unresolved. CDR1 and CDR2 (germline): SGHTA, FQGTGA. The V gene lost 5 bases and the J gene lost 1 base, with 13 bases spanning the gap. The CDR3 consists of 15 residues. CDR3 in DNA: TGTGCCAGCAGCCCCAGCAGGTCGGGCACAGATACGCAGTATTTT. Translation: CASSPSRSGTDTQYF.

V and J are TRBV3-1 and TRBJ1-2; 9 bases match TRBD1. There are 14 residues in the CDR3. Germline V CDR1 and CDR2: LGHDT, YNNKEL (reference sequence). The ends lost 3 bases at V and 4 bases at J; junction bases unmatched: 3. CDR3 amino acids: CASSHGDRAYGYTF. CDR3 sequence (DNA): TGTGCCAGCAGCCATGGGGACAGGGCCTATGGCTACACCTTC.

The sample holds one count of this clonotype. Possible read error: a much larger clone is one base away. This sequence joins TRBV10-3 and TRBJ2-3, with 13 bases identical to TRBD2. V lost 11 bases to trimming and J lost 3 bases; unmatched junction nucleotides: 17. Looked up from germline, CDR1 is ENHRY and CDR2 is SYGVKD. CDR3 length: 18 amino acids. CDR3 sequence (DNA): TGTGCCTCTACTGGAAACTCCTGGACTAGCGGGGGAACAGATACGCAGTATTTT. Amino acid sequence: CASTGNSWTSGGTDTQYF.

The table lists this clonotype with a few counts. This chain joins TRBV20-1 and TRBJ1-1; possible D gene TRBD1, 6 bases. Germline CDR1 reads DFQATT; CDR2 reads SNEGSKA (reference sequence). The CDR3 has 15 residues. The V and J ends lost 3 bases and 5 bases respectively, with 19 bases between them. The CDR3, as DNA: TGCAGTGCTAGGGGAGGCGGGGGCGCATATACTGAAGCTTTCTTT. It yields the protein CSARGGGGAYTEAFF.

This clonotype was observed a few times. The chain couples TRBV12-3 or TRBV12-4 to TRBJ1-1; 9 positions agree with TRBD1. This CDR3 has 14 residues. The J segment lost 1 base and the V segment lost 8 bases, leaving 5 bases of the junction unmatched. CDR3 sequence: CASRDREGNTEAFF. The CDR3 DNA follows: TGTGCCAGCCGGGACAGGGAAGGGAACACTGAAGCTTTCTTT.

The chain joins TRBV20-1 to TRBJ1-1; D not resolved. The CDR3 is made up of 14 amino acids. V was clipped by 1 base and J by 4 bases, with 13 bases between them. CDR1 and CDR2 (germline): DFQATT, SNEGSKA (reference sequence). This CDR3 reads CSARAESAATEAFF. DNA of the CDR3: TGCAGTGCTAGAGCAGAATCGGCAGCCACTGAAGCTTTCTTT.

The chain links TRBV6-6 to TRBJ2-1; TRBD2 might be the D (6 bases). The CDR3 is made up of 14 amino acids. CDR1 is MNHNY and CDR2 is SVGAGI in the germline V gene (reference sequence). V was clipped by 6 bases and J by 8 bases, with 17 bases between them. CDR3 sequence reads: CASSPGLAGHEQFF. In nucleotides, the CDR3 is TGTGCCAGCAGCCCGGGACTGGCGGGTCATGAGCAGTTCTTC.

The J gene is TRBJ2-1, the V gene TRBV14, with D unresolved. Germline CDR1 is SGHDN and CDR2 is FVKESK. V lost 4 bases, J lost 2 bases, and 9 bases lay in between. CDR3 length equals 14 residues. CDR3 sequence: CASSRTEPYNEQFF. CDR3 in DNA: TGTGCCAGCAGCCGGACGGAGCCCTACAATGAGCAGTTCTTC. Based on the CDR3 plus reference TRBV14 and TRBJ2-1, the full variable domain is EAGVTQFPSHSVIEKGQTVTLRCDPISGHDNLYWYRRVMGKEIKFLLHFVKESKQDESGMPNNRFLAERTGGTYSTLKVQPAELEDSGVYFCASSRTEPYNEQFFGPGTRLTVL.

The chain is built from TRBV6-5 and TRBJ1-3; D call uncertain. Germline CDR1 MNHEY, CDR2 SVGAGI. The V end was cut by 6 bases, the J end by 0 bases, with 15 bases between. This CDR3 region has 16 residues. CDR3 in DNA: TGTGCCAGCAGGGGGTTACTCTCGAGCTCTGGAAACACCATATATTTT. The encoded protein is CASRGLLSSSGNTIYF.